The 29 T cell receptor beta chains reported below all come from one sample, sequenced in a study of tumor-infiltrating lymphocytes in primary liver carcinoma. From around 18-30 mg of unsorted bulk tissue, DNA and RNA were co-extracted together. TCR beta cDNA came from about 500 ng total RNA, primed with a constant-region primer. Investigators got TCR beta libraries out of three nested multiplex PCR rounds, done with slightly modified ARM-PCR. Researchers ran the first two PCR rounds for approximately 9 cycles each with TRBV1-TRBV30 forward primers and a C-beta reverse primer. Each CDR3 protein gets one entry after TCRdb re-called the multiplex PCR reads with MiXCR. The sample holds 90,000 to 100,000 distinct CDR3 sequences; roughly 69% are singletons and the top ten take over 9.5%. The sample comprised liver tumor tissue from sampling region 5. Subset described: tumor region T5, tumor centre. The receptors were sampled from an older woman with primary liver carcinoma and hepatitis B virus infection.

V gene TRBV11-1 combines with J gene TRBJ2-1; 7 bases fit TRBD2. The trim removed 7 bases at V and 11 bases at J, leaving 17 bases unmatched. The CDR3 is 15 amino acids. Germline CDR1 reads SGHAT; CDR2 reads FQDESV (reference sequence). CDR3 nucleotide sequence: TGTGCCAGCACGGGCCCCCATACAGCGGGAAATAAGCAGTTCTTC. Its protein is CASTGPHTAGNKQFF.

With regard to this clonotype: A much bigger clone sits one base away, suggesting this may be a read error. The J gene is TRBJ2-7, the V gene TRBV5-6; D is possibly TRBD2 (5 bases). This CDR3 is built from 14 residues. Per the germline V gene, CDR1 is SGHDT and CDR2 is YYEEEE. In nucleotides, the CDR3 is TGTGTCAGCACCGACCGGGGAGACGATGTGGAGCAGTACTTC. This gives the protein CVSTDRGDDVEQYF.

The table lists this clonotype with a count of one. As the CDR3 is not closed by the conserved phenylalanine or tryptophan, this likely results from a read error. The J gene is TRBJ1-1, the V gene TRBV11-2; no firm D call. The CDR3 consists of 13 residues. CDR1 is SGHAT, CDR2 FQNNGV, per germline. CDR3 amino acids: CASSFHGETGAFS. The CDR3 DNA follows: TGTGCCAGCAGCTTTCATGGTGAGACTGGAGCTTTCTCT.

This clonotype was observed a handful of times. One end of the junction fails to match germline, which may point to a read error. V is TRBV10-1 and J is TRBJ2-1; D remains unclear. This CDR3 contains 14 residues. Germline assignment: CDR1 WNHNN and CDR2 SYGVQD (reference sequence). Here the CDR3 DNA reads TGCGCCAGCAGTGAGGGGGTCTCCTTCAATGAGCGGTTCTTC. It codes for CASSEGVSFNERFF.

This clonotype was seen ten or more times. This chain connects TRBV29-1 to TRBJ2-7, with TRBD2 identical over 10 bases. The ends lost 6 bases at V and 5 bases at J; junction bases unmatched: 7. The CDR3 is made up of 13 amino acids. Germline V gene data show CDR1 as SQVTM and CDR2 as ANQGSEA. The CDR3 protein is CSVTGTSVNEQYF. Written as DNA, the CDR3 is TGCAGCGTGACGGGGACTAGCGTCAACGAGCAGTACTTC.

The chain couples TRBV6-5 to TRBJ1-1; D gene uncertain. V lost 0 bases and J 7 bases, leaving 18 bases between the germline ends. Germline CDR1 reads MNHEY; CDR2 reads SVGAGI. The CDR3 runs 16 residues. CDR3 in amino acids: CASSYSTRSMTHEAFF. For the CDR3, the DNA is TGTGCCAGCAGTTACTCGACTAGGTCTATGACGCATGAAGCTTTCTTT.

In its sample, this clonotype was seen many times. The chain links TRBV29-1 to TRBJ2-1, with D unclear. From germline, CDR1 is SQVTM and CDR2 ANQGSEA. V lost 4 bases and J lost 0, with 7 bases in between. CDR3 length: 13 amino acids. CDR3 in amino acids: CSVVSDSYNEQFF. The CDR3 DNA is TGCAGCGTTGTTTCGGACTCCTACAATGAGCAGTTCTTC.

With regard to this clonotype: A much more abundant neighbour one base away suggests this may be a read error. The V gene is TRBV6-6, the J gene TRBJ1-2; maybe TRBD1 (6 bases). The CDR3 extends over 15 amino acids. Germline V lookup: CDR1 MNHNY, CDR2 SVGAGI (reference sequence). CDR3 residues: CASSSQGPSNYAYTF. The CDR3 coding sequence is TGTGCCAGCAGTTCACAGGGTCCCTCCAACTATGCCTACACCTTC.

The gene calls are TRBV6-6 and TRBJ2-4, with 7 bases that match TRBD2. The CDR3 has 16 residues. V lost 2 bases and J lost 5; bases outside the gene matches: 9. Germline lookup yields CDR1 MNHNY and CDR2 SVGAGI (reference sequence). This chain's CDR3 is CASSYGGLTVQNIQYF. CDR3 DNA: TGTGCCAGCAGTTACGGGGGACTAACAGTTCAAAACATTCAGTACTTC.

With regard to this clonotype: An end of the junction differs from the germline gene, which may be a read error. This sequence joins TRBV5-1 and TRBJ1-2; 7 bases align to TRBD1. There are 16 residues in the CDR3. CDR1 SGHRS and CDR2 YFSETQ come from the germline V gene. This CDR3 reads CASSFGSGLGGYDYTF. CDR3 bases: TGCGCCAGCAGCTTTGGGTCTGGCTTAGGGGGCTATGACTACACCTTC. The whole variable domain, filled in from reference TRBV5-1 and TRBJ1-2, reads KAGVTQTPRYLIKTRGQQVTLSCSPISGHRSVSWYQQTPGQGLQFLFEYFSETQRNKGNFPGRFSGRQFSNSRSEMNVSTLELGDSALYLCASSFGSGLGGYDYTFGSGTRLTVV.

The rearrangement uses TRBV6-1 and TRBJ2-7; tentative D call: TRBD2 (5 bases). Germline V gives CDR1 MNHNS, CDR2 SASEGT. The CDR3 runs to 17 residues. Trimming cost V 2 bases and J 6 bases, with 23 bases left between them. CDR3 residues: CASSERAPSRMVTEQYF. In nucleotides, the CDR3 is TGTGCCAGCAGTGAAAGAGCTCCTAGCAGGATGGTTACCGAGCAGTACTTC.

This clonotype showed up just a few times. Possible read error: a much larger clone is one base away. V gene TRBV6-1 combines with J gene TRBJ2-3, with TRBD2 as a possible D gene (5 bases). CDR1 MNHNS and CDR2 SASEGT come from the germline V gene. The CDR3 runs 15 residues. This chain's CDR3 is CASNEAARFTDTQYF. The CDR3 DNA reads TGTGCCAGCAATGAAGCGGCCAGATTCACAGATACGCAGTATTTT.

As concerns this clonotype: This is likely a read error, given that the CDR3 carries no conserved phenylalanine or tryptophan at its end. No DNA is shown, since the ends of the CDR3 on it are uncertain; the CDR3 is the one TCRdb lists. J is TRBJ2-3 and V is TRBV11-3; the table's D gene call, TRBD2, was not cross checked with the DNA. The CDR3 is made up of 17 amino acids, end residues included. CDR1 is SGHNT, CDR2 YENEEA, per germline. CDR3 sequence: CASSLEPGLASTDTQYY.

This clonotype was recorded a few times. The chain has TRBV28 and TRBJ2-2; TRBD2 is a possible D gene (6 bases). Germline CDR1 MDHEN, CDR2 SYDVKM. CDR3 size: 18 residues. V lost 2 bases and J 4 bases, leaving 20 bases between the germline ends. The CDR3 region is CASSLNPLAKEPTGELFF. In DNA form, the CDR3 reads TGTGCCAGCAGTTTAAATCCACTAGCCAAAGAACCCACCGGGGAGCTGTTTTTT.

On this clonotype: A read error may explain this, as a much larger clone is one base away. CDR3 DNA sequence: TGTGCCAACAGTGGGGGGACTAGCGGCTACGAGCAGTACTTC. It yields the protein CANSGGTSGYEQYF. This chain joins TRBV6-1 and TRBJ2-7; 11 positions agree with TRBD2. Germline V gene lookup returns CDR1 MNHNS and CDR2 SASEGT. The CDR3 runs 14 residues.

On this clonotype itself: At one of its ends the junction is not consistent with the germline gene, which may arise from a read error. The rearrangement links TRBV28 to TRBJ1-5, with TRBD1 as a possible D gene (5 bases). The CDR3 is made up of 15 amino acids. Germline V lookup: CDR1 MDHEN, CDR2 SYDVKM. The CDR3 DNA is TGCGCCAACAGGTTTTCAAGGGGTAGCAATCAGCCCCAGCATTTT. Translation gives CANRFSRGSNQPQHF.

Points on this clonotype: A much larger clone differs from this one at a single base, so this may be a read error. The rearrangement uses TRBV12-5 and TRBJ2-6; D remains ambiguous. Trimming took off 8 bases at V and 5 bases at J, with 10 bases between the two ends. CDR1 and CDR2 from the germline V gene are LGHNT and FRNRAP. The CDR3 runs 13 residues. CDR3 coding DNA: TGTGCTAGTTCCGGGTCAAGGGCCAACGTCCTGACTTTC. This codes for CASSGSRANVLTF.

As regards this clonotype: This may stem from a read error, because a much larger clone lies one nucleotide away. The V and J genes are TRBV5-1 and TRBJ2-1, with TRBD1 matching over 11 bases. This CDR3 contains 15 residues. The germline gives CDR1 SGHRS, CDR2 YFSETQ. The CDR3 reads CASSGGQGDKNEEFF. The CDR3 nucleotides read TGCGCCAGCAGCGGGGGACAGGGGGATAAAAATGAGGAGTTCTTC. The full variable domain, in which reference TRBV5-1 and TRBJ2-1 provide the parts outside the CDR3, is KAGVTQTPRYLIKTRGQQVTLSCSPISGHRSVSWYQQTPGQGLQFLFEYFSETQRNKGNFPGRFSGRQFSNSRSEMNVSTLELGDSALYLCASSGGQGDKNEEFFGPGTRLTVL.

This clonotype was counted at least ten times. V and J are TRBV12-3 or TRBV12-4 and TRBJ1-1; perhaps TRBD1 as D (6 bases). Trimming shortened V by 6 bases and J by 2 bases, and 16 bases separated the two germline ends. This CDR3 spans 15 amino acids. The CDR3 sequence: CASRRTTGYNTEAFF. The CDR3 region has the DNA TGTGCCAGCAGGCGAACTACAGGGTACAACACTGAAGCTTTCTTT.

About this clonotype: This CDR3 is missing its conserved last phenylalanine or tryptophan, likely due to a read error. The chain is built from TRBV29-1 and TRBJ2-6, with TRBD2 as a possible D gene (6 bases). The CDR3 is 13 amino acids. V dropped 4 bases and J dropped 2 bases, with 6 bases sitting between them. The germline V gene encodes CDR1 SQVTM and CDR2 ANQGSEA. The CDR3 DNA is TGCAGCGTTGGGGAGGCTGGGGCCAACGTCCTGACTCAC. Translated, it gives CSVGEAGANVLTH.

This clonotype was recorded once. This may stem from a read error, because a much larger clone lies one nucleotide away. The chain is built from TRBV30 and TRBJ2-1; 9 nucleotides line up with TRBD2. Unmatched junction bases numbered 9, after V lost 4 bases and J lost 8 bases. The V gene's germline CDR1 is GTSNPN and CDR2 SVGIG (reference sequence). This CDR3 region has 14 residues. CDR3 in amino acids: CAWNPSGVVDEQFF. In nucleotides, the CDR3 is TGTGCCTGGAACCCTAGCGGGGTAGTAGATGAGCAGTTCTTC.

For this clonotype: Just one base apart from a much larger clone, this may be a read error. No conserved phenylalanine or tryptophan ends this CDR3, so it is likely a read error. The DNA is omitted, as the CDR3 cannot be located on it reliably, and the CDR3 follows TCRdb's listing. The V gene is TRBV11-3, the J gene TRBJ2-1; TRBD1, as called in the table, went unchecked against the DNA. From its first to its last residue, the CDR3 has 12 amino acids. Germline values: CDR1 SGHNT, CDR2 YENEEA. This CDR3 is CANGSGRTGEFV.

A word on this clonotype: A much larger clone is a single base away; this may be a read error. The rearrangement joins TRBV30 to TRBJ2-5; 12 bases are shared with TRBD2. Germline V gives CDR1 GTSNPN, CDR2 SVGIG (reference sequence). The CDR3 has 20 residues. As DNA, the CDR3 is TGTGCCTGGAGCTACACACCGGGACTAGCGGGTACCCTCGGTCTGGAGACCCCGTACTTC. Its protein product is CAWSYTPGLAGTLGLETPYF.

About this clonotype: Its ends do not fully match the called genes, so a read error is possible. The chain carries TRBV7-8 and TRBJ2-7; TRBD2 agrees at 10 bases. CDR1 SGHVS and CDR2 FQNEAQ come from the germline V gene. This CDR3 contains 15 residues. The CDR3 is CARSLELAGYNEQYF. The CDR3 nucleotides are TGTGCCAGGAGCTTAGAACTAGCGGGATACAACGAGCAGTACTTC.

The CDR3 loop is CSVVGHMGIEAFF. CDR3 in DNA: TGCAGCGTTGTAGGACACATGGGCATTGAAGCTTTCTTT. The chain carries TRBV29-1 and TRBJ1-1, with D tentatively TRBD1 (5 bases). Germline values: CDR1 SQVTM, CDR2 ANQGSEA. The CDR3 runs 13 residues. The V end was cut by 4 bases, the J end by 7 bases, with 16 bases between.

With respect to this clonotype: Since the CDR3 does not end with the conserved phenylalanine or tryptophan, this likely comes from a read error. The chain recombines TRBV10-3 with TRBJ1-1; a weak D match, TRBD1 (5 bases). The V and J ends lost 3 bases and 5 bases respectively, with 16 bases between them. This CDR3 contains 15 residues. CDR1 ENHRY and CDR2 SYGVKD come from the germline V gene. The CDR3 spells CAISESQALDTEAFL. CDR3 coding DNA: TGTGCCATCAGTGAATCACAGGCTTTAGATACTGAAGCTTTCCTT.

About this clonotype: Since no conserved phenylalanine or tryptophan closes the CDR3, a read error is the likely cause. CDR3 DNA sequence: TGCGCCAGTAGCCAAGTTTCAGGCGACGAGCAGTACTCC. This sequence encodes CASSQVSGDEQYS. The gene calls are TRBV4-1 and TRBJ2-7, with no clear D. This CDR3 comprises 13 residues. The germline CDR1 and CDR2 sequences are MGHRA and YSYEKL.

V gene TRBV13 combines with J gene TRBJ2-1; 7 positions match TRBD2. The CDR3 loop spans 19 amino acids. The junction had 17 bases not matched to a gene; V was cut back by 4 bases and J by 2 bases. Germline V gene lookup returns CDR1 PRHDT and CDR2 FYEKMQ (reference sequence). CDR3 bases: TGTGCCAGCAGCTCACGCCCTGATTCAAGCGGGGACCCCTACAATGAGCAGTTCTTC. It yields the protein CASSSRPDSSGDPYNEQFF.

Of note for this clonotype: The germline gene is not matched at one end of the junction; a read error may be the cause. V and J are TRBV6-6 and TRBJ1-1; 7 nucleotides align to TRBD1. The CDR3 extends over 13 amino acids. Germline CDR1 and CDR2: MNHNY and SVGAGI (reference sequence). The CDR3 here is CVSTKTGRTEAFF. CDR3 nucleotides: TGTGTCAGCACGAAGACAGGGCGGACTGAAGCTTTCTTT.